This T cell receptor beta chain was identified in a study of beta chain features in type 1 diabetes. Study conclusions and caveats: The naive, central memory and Treg TCRB repertoires showed an apparent similarity that was greater among patients than among healthy donors. Cells with high TCR expression could be over-represented by cDNA sequencing. Any PCR bias toward short templates would affect both groups alike.

V dropped 6 bases and J dropped 0; count of bases not matched to a gene: 9. The CDR3 length is 16 residues. The V gene's germline CDR1 is MNHNY and CDR2 SVGAGI (reference sequence). All of the isolated RNA was reverse transcribed, so expressed TCRB transcripts were sequenced. Libraries were prepared by immunoSEQ multiplex PCR; TCRdb keeps only in-frame clonotypes and omits some of them. The sample consists of around 500,000 clones, about an eighth of them appearing once. Notes on this clone: Its antigen is undetermined.

The V call is TRBV6-6, the J call TRBJ2-3, with 7 positions matching TRBD1. The sequence was obtained from a woman aged 18-29 years in good health. Sample: naive CD4+ T cells from blood. The CDR3 coding sequence is TGTGCCAGCAGCCTCGGACAGGCGCTAAGCACAGATACGCAGTATTTT. Its protein product is CASSLGQALSTDTQYF.